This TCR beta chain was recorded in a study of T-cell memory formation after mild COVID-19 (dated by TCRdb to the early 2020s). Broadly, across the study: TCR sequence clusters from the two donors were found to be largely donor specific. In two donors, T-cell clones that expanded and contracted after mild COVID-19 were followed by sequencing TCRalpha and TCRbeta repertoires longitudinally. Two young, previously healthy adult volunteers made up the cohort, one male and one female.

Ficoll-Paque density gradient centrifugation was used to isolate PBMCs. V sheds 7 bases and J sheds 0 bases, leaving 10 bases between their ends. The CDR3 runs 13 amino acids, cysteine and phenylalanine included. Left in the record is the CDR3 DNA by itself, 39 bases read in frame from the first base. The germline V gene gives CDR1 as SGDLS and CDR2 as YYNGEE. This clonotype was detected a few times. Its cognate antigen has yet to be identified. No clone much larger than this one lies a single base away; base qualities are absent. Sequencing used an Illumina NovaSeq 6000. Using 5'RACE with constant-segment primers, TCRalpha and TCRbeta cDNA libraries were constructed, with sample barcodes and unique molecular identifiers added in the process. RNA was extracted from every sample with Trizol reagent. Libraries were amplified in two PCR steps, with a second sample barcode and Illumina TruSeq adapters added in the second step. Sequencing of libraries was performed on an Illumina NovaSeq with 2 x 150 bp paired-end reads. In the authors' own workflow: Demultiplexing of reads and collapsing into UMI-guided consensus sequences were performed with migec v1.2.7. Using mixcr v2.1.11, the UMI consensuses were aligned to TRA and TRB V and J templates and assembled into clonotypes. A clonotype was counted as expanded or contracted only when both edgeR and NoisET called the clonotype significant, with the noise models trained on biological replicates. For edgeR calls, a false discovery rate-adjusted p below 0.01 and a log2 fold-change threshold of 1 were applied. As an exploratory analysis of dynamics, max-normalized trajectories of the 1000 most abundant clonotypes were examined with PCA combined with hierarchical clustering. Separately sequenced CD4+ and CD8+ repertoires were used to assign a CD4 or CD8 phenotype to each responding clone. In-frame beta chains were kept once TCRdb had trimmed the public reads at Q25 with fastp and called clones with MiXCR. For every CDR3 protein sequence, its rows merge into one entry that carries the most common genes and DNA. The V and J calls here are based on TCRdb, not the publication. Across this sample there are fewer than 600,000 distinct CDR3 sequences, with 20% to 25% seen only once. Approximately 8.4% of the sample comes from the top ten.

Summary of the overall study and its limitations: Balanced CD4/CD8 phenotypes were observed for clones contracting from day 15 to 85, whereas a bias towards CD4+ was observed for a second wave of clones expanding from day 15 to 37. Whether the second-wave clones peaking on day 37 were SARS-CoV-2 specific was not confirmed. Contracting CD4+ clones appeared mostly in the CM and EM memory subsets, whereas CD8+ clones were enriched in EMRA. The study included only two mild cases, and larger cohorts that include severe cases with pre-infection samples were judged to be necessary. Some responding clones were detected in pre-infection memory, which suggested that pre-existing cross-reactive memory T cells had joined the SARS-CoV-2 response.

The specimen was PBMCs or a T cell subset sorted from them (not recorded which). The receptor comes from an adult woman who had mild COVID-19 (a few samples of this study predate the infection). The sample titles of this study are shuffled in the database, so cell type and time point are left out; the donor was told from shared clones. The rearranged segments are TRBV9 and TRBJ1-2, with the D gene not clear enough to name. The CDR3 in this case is CASRPGTNYGYTF. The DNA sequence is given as TGTGCCAGCCGCCCCGGGACTAACTATGGCTACACCTTC.